Sequencing of this TCR beta chain was carried out in a study of Ad26.COV2.S vaccination and SARS-CoV-2 variants. Whole-study context: Donor got 5x10^10 or 1x10^11 viral particles of Ad26.COV2.S.

TCRdb's copy holds only in-frame clones and misses some; the assay was immunoSEQ multiplex PCR. Seen here are roughly 270,000 clones, approximately 89% observed once, and the top ten hold 2.5% to 3.5%. Only one count was recorded for this clone. As to treatment: around 19 received Ad26.COV2.S at low or high dose, single or two shots; 5 received placebo; per-sample allocation not given. Following the first vaccine or placebo injection, samples were taken on day 63. Built on an Ad26 vector, the vaccine expressed Wuhan-strain SARS-CoV-2 spike. The sequences come from peripheral blood, collected in a trial of Ad26.COV2.S vaccine versus placebo. The source of this sequence is a person between 18 and 65 years old who received the Ad26.COV2.S COVID-19 vaccine or a placebo.

CDR3: CASSVAGGLYNEQFF. CDR3 nucleotides: TGTGCCAGCAGCGTAGCGGGAGGCCTATACAATGAGCAGTTCTTC. The genes are TRBV9 and TRBJ2-1, with 7 bases identical to TRBD2. The germline gives CDR1 SGDLS, CDR2 YYNGEE. The CDR3 consists of 15 residues. Trimming at V came to 0 bases and at J to 4 bases, leaving 4 bases not matched to a gene.